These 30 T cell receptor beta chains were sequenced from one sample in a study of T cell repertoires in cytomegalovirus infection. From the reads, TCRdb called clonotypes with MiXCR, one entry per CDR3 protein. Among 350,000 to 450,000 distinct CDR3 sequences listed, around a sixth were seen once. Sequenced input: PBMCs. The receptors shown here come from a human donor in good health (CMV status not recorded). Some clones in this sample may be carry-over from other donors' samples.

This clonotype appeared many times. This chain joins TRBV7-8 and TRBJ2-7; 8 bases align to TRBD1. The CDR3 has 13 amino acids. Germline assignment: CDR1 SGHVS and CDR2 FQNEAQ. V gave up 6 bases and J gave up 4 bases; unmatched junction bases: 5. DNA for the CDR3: TGTGCCAGCAGATCGTACAGGGGGTACGAGCAGTACTTC. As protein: CASRSYRGYEQYF.

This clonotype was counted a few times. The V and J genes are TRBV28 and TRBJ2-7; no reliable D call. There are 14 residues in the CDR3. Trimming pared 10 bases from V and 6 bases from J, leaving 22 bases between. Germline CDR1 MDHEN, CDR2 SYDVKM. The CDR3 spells CATTLLGPVGEQYF. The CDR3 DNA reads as TGTGCCACGACCCTGTTAGGGCCTGTGGGCGAGCAGTACTTC.

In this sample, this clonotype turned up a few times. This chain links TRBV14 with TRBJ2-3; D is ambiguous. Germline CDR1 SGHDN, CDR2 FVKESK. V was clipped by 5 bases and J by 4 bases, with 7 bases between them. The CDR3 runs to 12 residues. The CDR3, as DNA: TGTGCCAGCAGCTCGATGGCAGATACGCAGTATTTT. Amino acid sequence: CASSSMADTQYF.

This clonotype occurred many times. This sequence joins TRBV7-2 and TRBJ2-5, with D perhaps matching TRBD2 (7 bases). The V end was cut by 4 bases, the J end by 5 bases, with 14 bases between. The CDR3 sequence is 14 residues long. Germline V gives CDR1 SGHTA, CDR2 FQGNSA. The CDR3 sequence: CASSSAGAMETQYF. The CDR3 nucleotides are TGTGCCAGCAGCTCCGCGGGGGCTATGGAGACCCAGTACTTC.

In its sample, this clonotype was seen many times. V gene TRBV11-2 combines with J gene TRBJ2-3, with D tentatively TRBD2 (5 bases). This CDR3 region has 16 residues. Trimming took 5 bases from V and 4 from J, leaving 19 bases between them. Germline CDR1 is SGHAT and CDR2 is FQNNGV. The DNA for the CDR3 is TGTGCCAGCAGCCCCTCGAGTGAAACCGGGGCAGATACGCAGTATTTT. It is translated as CASSPSSETGADTQYF.

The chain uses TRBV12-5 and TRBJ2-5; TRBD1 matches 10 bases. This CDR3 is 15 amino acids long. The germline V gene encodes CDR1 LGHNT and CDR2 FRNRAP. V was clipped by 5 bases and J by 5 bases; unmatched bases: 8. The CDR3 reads CASGGGQGTFETQYF. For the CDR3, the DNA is TGTGCTAGTGGTGGGGGACAGGGGACGTTTGAGACCCAGTACTTC.

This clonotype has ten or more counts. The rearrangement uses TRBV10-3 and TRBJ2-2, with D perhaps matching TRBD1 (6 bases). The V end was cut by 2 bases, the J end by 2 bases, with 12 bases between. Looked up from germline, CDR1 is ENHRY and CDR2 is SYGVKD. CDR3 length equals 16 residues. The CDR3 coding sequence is TGTGCCATCAGTGAGCTACAGGGCCTTAACACCGGGGAGCTGTTTTTT. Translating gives CAISELQGLNTGELFF.

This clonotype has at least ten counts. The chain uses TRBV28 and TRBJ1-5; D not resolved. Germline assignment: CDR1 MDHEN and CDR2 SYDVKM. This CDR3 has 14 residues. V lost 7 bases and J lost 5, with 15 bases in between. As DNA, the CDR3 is TGTGCCAGCACCCCTCCCCTTATGTATCAGCCCCAGCATTTT. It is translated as CASTPPLMYQPQHF.

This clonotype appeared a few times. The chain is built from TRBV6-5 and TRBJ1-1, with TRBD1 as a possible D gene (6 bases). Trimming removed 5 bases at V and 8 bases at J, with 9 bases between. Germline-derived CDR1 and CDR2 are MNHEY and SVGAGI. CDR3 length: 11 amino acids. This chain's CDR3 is CASSIGGEAFF. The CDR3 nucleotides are TGTGCCAGCAGTATCGGGGGCGAAGCTTTCTTT.

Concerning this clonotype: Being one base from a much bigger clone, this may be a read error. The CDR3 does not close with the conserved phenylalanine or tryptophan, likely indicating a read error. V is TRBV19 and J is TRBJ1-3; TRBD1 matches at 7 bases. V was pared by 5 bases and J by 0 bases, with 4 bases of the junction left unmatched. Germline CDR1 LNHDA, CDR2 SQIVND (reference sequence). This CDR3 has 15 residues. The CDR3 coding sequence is TGTGCCAGTAGTTTCCAGGGGGTCTCTGGAAACACCATATATTTA. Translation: CASSFQGVSGNTIYL.

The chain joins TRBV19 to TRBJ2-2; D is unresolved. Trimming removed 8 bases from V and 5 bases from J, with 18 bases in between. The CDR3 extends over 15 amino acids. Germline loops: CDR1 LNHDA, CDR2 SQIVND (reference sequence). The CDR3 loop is CASSRHGIETGELFF. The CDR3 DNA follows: TGTGCCAGTTCCAGGCATGGGATTGAGACCGGGGAGCTGTTTTTT. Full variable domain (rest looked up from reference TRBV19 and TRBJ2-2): DGGITQSPKYLFRKEGQNVTLSCEQNLNHDAMYWYRQDPGQGLRLIYYSQIVNDFQKGDIAEGYSVSREKKESFPLTVTSAQKNPTAFYLCASSRHGIETGELFFGEGSRLTVL.

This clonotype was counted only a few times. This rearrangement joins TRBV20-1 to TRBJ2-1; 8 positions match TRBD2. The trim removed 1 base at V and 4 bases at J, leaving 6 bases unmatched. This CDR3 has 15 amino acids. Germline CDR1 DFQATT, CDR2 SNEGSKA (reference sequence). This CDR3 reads CSARAGGRRYNEQFF. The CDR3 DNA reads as TGCAGTGCTAGAGCGGGCGGGAGGCGATACAATGAGCAGTTCTTC.

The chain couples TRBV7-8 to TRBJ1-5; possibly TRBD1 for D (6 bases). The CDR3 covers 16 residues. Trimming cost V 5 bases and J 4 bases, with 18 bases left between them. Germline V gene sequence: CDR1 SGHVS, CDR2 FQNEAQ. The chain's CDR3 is CASSPKTGPGNQPQHF. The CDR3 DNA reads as TGTGCCAGCAGCCCAAAGACAGGCCCGGGGAATCAGCCCCAGCATTTT.

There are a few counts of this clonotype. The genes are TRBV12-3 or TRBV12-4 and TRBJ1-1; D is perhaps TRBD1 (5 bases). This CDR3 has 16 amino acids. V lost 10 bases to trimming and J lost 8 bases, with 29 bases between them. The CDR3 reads CATQTIGVGWPQEAFF. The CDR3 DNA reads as TGTGCCACACAAACAATAGGGGTGGGCTGGCCGCAAGAAGCTTTCTTT.

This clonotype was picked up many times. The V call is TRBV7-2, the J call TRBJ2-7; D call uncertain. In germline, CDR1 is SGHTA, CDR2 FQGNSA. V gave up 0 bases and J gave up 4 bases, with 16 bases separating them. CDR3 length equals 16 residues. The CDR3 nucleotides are TGTGCCAGCAGCTTAGCGCCACCCCCTCTCATGTACGAGCAGTACTTC. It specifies CASSLAPPPLMYEQYF.

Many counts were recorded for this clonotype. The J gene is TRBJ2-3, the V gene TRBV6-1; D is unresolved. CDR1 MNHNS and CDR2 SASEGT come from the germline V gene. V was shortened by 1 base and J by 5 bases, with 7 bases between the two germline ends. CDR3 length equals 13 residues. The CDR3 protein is CASSEGVGDTQYF. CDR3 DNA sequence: TGTGCCAGCAGTGAAGGAGTCGGAGATACGCAGTATTTT.

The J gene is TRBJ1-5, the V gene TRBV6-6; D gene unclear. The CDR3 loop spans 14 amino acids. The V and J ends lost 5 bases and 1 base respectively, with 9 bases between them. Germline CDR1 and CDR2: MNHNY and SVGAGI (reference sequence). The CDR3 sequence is CASSPQISNQPQHF. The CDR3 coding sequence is TGTGCCAGCAGTCCTCAGATAAGCAATCAGCCCCAGCATTTT.

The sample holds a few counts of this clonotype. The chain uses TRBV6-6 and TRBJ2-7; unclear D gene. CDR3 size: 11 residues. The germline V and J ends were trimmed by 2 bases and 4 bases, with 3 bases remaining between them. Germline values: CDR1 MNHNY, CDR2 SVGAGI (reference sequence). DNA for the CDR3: TGTGCCAGCAGTTACAAGTACGAGCAGTACTTC. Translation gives CASSYKYEQYF.

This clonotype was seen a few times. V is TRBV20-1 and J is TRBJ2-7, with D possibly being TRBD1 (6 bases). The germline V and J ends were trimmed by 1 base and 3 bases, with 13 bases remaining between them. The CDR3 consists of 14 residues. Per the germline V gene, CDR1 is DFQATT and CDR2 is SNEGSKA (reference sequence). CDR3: CSARAPTGSYEQYF. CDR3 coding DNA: TGCAGTGCTAGAGCGCCCACAGGGAGCTACGAGCAGTACTTC.

The CDR3 spells CASSPLATGTGNPGAKNIQYF. The CDR3 nucleotides are TGTGCCAGCTCACCCCTTGCAACCGGGACAGGAAACCCAGGGGCCAAAAACATTCAGTACTTC. This chain uses TRBV18 with TRBJ2-4; TRBD1 matches at 8 bases. Unmatched junction bases numbered 20, after V lost 3 bases and J lost 1 base. The CDR3 loop spans 21 amino acids. From germline, CDR1 is KGHSH and CDR2 LQKENI.

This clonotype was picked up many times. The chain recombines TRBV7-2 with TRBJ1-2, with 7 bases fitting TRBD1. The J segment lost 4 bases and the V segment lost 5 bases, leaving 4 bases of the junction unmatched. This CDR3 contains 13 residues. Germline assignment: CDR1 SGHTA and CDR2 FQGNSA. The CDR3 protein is CASSRQGIYGYTF. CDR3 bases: TGTGCCAGCAGCCGACAGGGTATCTATGGCTACACCTTC.

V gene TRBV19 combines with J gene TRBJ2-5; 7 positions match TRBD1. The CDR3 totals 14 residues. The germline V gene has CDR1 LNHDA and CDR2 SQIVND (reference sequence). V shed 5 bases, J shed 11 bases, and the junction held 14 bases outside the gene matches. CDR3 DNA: TGTGCCAGTAGTCCCCTAGCCGGACAGGCCATACAGTACTTC. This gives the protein CASSPLAGQAIQYF.

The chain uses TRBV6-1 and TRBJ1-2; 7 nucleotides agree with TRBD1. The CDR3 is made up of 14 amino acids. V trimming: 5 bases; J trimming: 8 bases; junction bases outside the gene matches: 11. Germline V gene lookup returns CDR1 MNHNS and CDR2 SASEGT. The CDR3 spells CASSSGDSEGGYTF. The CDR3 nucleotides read TGTGCCAGCAGTTCCGGGGACAGCGAGGGCGGCTACACCTTC.

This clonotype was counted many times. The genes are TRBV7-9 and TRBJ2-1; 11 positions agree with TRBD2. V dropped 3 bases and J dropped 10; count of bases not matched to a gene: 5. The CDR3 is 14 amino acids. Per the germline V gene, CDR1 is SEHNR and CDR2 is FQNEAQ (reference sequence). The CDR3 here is CASSFVLAGGEQFF. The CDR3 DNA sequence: TGTGCCAGCAGCTTTGTCCTAGCGGGGGGCGAGCAGTTCTTC.

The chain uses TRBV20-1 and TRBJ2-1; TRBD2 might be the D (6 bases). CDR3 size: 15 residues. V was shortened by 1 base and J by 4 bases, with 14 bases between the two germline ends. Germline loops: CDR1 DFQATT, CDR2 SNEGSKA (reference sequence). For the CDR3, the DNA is TGCAGTGCTAGAGGAACCCCGGGAGCATACAATGAGCAGTTCTTC. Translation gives CSARGTPGAYNEQFF.

DNA of the CDR3: TGTGCCTTTGGAGATTATGGCTACACCTTC. This sequence encodes CAFGDYGYTF. The chain is built from TRBV7-9 and TRBJ1-2; D gene ambiguous. The germline V and J ends were trimmed by 11 bases and 5 bases, with 9 bases remaining between them. CDR3 length equals 10 residues. From germline, CDR1 is SEHNR and CDR2 FQNEAQ (reference sequence).

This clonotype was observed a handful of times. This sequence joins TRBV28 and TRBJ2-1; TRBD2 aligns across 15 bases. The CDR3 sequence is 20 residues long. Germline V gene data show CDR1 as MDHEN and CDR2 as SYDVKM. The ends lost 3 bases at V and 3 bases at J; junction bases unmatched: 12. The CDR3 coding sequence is TGTGCCAGCAGTTTCCACCTTGGGACTAGCGGGGGGACAAGCTACAATGAGCAGTTCTTC. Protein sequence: CASSFHLGTSGGTSYNEQFF.

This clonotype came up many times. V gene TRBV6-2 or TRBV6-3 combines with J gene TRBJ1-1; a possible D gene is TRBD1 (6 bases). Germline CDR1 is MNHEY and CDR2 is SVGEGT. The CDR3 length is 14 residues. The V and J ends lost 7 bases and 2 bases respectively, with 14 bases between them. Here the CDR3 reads CASTDRRRNTEAFF. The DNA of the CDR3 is TGTGCCAGCACTGACAGGCGAAGAAACACTGAAGCTTTCTTT.

The CDR3: CASSRGQGASQPQHF. In nucleotides, the CDR3 is TGTGCCAGCAGCCGGGGACAGGGGGCTAGTCAGCCCCAGCATTTT. This rearrangement joins TRBV7-8 to TRBJ1-5; TRBD1 aligns across 12 bases. The CDR3 covers 15 residues. CDR1 SGHVS and CDR2 FQNEAQ come from the germline V gene. Unmatched junction bases numbered 5, after V lost 5 bases and J lost 6 bases.

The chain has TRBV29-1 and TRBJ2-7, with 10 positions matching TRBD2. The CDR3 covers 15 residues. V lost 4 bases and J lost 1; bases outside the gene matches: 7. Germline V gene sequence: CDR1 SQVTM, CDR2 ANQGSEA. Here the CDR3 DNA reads TGCAGCGTTGGTCCCCCTAGCGGGGGATCCTACGAGCAGTACTTC. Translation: CSVGPPSGGSYEQYF.